The clone carrying this T cell receptor (beta chain) was counted at least ten times. Its antigen is unknown. The data originate from a study of HIV-infected children after antiretroviral therapy interruption. Points from the study as a whole: After treatment interruption started, naive CD4+ CDR3 overlap across time points dropped.

The TCR library was built from RNA with a 3' RACE protocol and unique molecular identifiers. TCRdb reprocessed the 3' RACE reads with MiXCR, giving one entry per CDR3 protein. The data hold approximately 89,000 distinct CDR3 sequences, with roughly 6.4% observed a single time. Treatment given: PENTA 11 planned treatment interruption arm or continuous ART arm. The V end was cut by 0 bases, the J end by 6 bases, with 10 bases between. The length of the CDR3 is 13 residues. Germline assignment: CDR1 SGHRS and CDR2 YFSETQ. The V and J genes are TRBV5-1 and TRBJ2-7; D is unresolved. The receptor comes from a pool of human donors with HIV. The source material was CD45RA+ CD4+ T cells from PBMCs, pooled from several time points, sampled from a donor given antiretroviral therapy, either interrupted or continuous. Subset in this sample: naive CD4+ CD45RA+ CD45RO- T cells. CDR3 loop: CASSLGQVREQYF. The CDR3 coding sequence is TGCGCCAGCAGCTTGGGGCAGGTTCGCGAGCAGTACTTC.